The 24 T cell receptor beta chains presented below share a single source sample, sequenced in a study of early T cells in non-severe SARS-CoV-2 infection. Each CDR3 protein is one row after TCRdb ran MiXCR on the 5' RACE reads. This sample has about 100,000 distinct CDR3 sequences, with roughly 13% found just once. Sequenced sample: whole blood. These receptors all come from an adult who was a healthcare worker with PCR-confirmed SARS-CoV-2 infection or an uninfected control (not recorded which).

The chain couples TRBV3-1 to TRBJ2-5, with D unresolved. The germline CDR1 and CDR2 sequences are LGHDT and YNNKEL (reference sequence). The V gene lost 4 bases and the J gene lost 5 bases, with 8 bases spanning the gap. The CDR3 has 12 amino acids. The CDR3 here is CASSLLAETQYF. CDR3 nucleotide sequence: TGTGCCAGCAGCCTCCTCGCCGAGACCCAGTACTTC.

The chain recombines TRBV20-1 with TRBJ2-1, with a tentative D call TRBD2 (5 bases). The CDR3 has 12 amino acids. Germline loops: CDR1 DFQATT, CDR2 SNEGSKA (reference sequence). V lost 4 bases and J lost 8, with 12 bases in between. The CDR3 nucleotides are TGCAGTGCTAACCGGGTCGGGGATGAGCAGTTCTTC. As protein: CSANRVGDEQFF.

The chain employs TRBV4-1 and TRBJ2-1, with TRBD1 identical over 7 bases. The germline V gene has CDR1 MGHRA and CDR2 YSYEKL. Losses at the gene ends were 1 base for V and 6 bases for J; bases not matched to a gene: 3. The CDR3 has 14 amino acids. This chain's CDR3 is CASSQGDSANEQFF. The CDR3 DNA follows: TGCGCCAGCAGCCAAGGGGACAGCGCCAATGAGCAGTTCTTC.

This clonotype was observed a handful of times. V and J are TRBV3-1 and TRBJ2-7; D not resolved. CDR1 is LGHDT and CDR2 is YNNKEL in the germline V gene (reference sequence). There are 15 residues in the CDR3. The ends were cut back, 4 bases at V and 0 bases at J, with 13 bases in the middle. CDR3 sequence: CASSPFPDASYEQYF. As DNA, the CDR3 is TGTGCCAGCAGCCCCTTCCCGGACGCCTCCTACGAGCAGTACTTC.

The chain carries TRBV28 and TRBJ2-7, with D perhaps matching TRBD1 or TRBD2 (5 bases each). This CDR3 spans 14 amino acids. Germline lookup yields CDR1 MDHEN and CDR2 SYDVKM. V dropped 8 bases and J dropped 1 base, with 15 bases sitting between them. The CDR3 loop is CASSTEGHSYEQYF. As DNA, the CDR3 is TGTGCCAGCTCAACAGAGGGGCATTCCTACGAGCAGTACTTC.

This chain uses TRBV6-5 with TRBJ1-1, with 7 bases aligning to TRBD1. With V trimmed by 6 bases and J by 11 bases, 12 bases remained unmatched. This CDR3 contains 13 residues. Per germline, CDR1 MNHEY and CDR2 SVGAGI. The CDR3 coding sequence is TGTGCCAGCAGCCCCGACAGGGCGCGGGGGGCTTTCTTT. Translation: CASSPDRARGAFF.

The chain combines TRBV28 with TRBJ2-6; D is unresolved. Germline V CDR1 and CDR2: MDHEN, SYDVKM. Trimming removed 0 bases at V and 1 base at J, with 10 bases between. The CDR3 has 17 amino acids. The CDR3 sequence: CASSLWNAASGANVLTF. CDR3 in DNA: TGTGCCAGCAGTTTATGGAACGCGGCGTCTGGGGCCAACGTCCTGACTTTC.

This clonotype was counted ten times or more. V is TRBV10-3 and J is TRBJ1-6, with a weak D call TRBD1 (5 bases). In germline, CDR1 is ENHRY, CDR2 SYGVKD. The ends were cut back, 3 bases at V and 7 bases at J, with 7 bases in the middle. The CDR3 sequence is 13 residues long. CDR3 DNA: TGTGCCATCAGTGACAGGGTGAATTCACCCCTCCACTTT. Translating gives CAISDRVNSPLHF.

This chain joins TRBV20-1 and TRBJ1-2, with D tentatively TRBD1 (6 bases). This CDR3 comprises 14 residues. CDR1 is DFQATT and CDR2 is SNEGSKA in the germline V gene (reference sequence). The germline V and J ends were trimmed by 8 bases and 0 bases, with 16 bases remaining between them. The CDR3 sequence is CSPGGLYPNYGYTF. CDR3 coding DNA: TGCAGTCCCGGGGGCCTATATCCTAACTATGGCTACACCTTC.

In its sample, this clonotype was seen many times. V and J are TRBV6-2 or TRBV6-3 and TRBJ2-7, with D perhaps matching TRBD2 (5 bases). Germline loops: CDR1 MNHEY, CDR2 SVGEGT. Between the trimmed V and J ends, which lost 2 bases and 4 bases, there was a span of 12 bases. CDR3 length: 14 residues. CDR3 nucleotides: TGTGCCAGCAGTTACCGTGACTACCAATACGAGCAGTACTTC. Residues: CASSYRDYQYEQYF.

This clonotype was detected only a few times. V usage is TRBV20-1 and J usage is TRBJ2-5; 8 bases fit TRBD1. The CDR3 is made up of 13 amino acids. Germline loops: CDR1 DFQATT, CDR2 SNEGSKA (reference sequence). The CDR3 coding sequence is TGCAGCCAAGGGACAGGTGGTACGAGGACCCAGTACTTC. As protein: CSQGTGGTRTQYF.

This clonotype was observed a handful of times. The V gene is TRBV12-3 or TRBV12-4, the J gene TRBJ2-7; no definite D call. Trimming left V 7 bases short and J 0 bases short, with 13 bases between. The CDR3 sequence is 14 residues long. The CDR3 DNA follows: TGTGCCAGCACAGGAATAGCTTCCTCCTACGAGCAGTACTTC. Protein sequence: CASTGIASSYEQYF.

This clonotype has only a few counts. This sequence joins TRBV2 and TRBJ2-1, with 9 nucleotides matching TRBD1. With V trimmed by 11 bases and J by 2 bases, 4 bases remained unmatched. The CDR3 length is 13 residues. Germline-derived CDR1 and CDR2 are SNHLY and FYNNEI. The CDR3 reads CAGGTGPYNEQFF. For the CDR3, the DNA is TGTGCCGGGGGGACAGGGCCCTACAATGAGCAGTTCTTC. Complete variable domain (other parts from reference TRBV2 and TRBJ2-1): EPEVTQTPSHQVTQMGQEVILRCVPISNHLYFYWYRQILGQKVEFLVSFYNNEISEKSEIFDDQFSVERPDGSNFTLKIRSTKLEDSAMYFCAGGTGPYNEQFFGPGTRLTVL.

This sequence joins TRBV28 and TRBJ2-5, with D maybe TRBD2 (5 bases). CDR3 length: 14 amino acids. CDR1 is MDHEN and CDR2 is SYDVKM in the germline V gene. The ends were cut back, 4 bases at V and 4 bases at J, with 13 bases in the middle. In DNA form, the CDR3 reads TGTGCCAGCAGTTCACCTAGCCCAGGAGAGACCCAGTACTTC. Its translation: CASSSPSPGETQYF.

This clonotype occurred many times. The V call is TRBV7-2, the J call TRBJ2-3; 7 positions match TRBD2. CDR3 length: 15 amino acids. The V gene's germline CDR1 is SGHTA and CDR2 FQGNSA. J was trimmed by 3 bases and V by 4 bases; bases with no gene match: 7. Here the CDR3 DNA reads TGTGCCAGCAGCTCGCGGGGGTTGAGAACAGATACGCAGTATTTT. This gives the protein CASSSRGLRTDTQYF.

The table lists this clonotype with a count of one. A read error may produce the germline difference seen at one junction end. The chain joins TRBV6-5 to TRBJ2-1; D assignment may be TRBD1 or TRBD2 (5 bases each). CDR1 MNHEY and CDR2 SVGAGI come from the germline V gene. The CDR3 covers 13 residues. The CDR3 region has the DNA TGTGTCAGCAGGGAGAGCTCCTACAATGAGCAGTTCTTC. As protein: CVSRESSYNEQFF.

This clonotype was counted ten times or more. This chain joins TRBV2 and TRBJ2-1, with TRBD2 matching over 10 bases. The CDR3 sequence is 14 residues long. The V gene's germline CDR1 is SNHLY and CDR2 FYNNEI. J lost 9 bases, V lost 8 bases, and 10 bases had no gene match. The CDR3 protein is CASALQRGGVEQFF. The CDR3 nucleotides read TGTGCCAGCGCCTTACAGCGGGGGGGCGTTGAGCAGTTCTTC.

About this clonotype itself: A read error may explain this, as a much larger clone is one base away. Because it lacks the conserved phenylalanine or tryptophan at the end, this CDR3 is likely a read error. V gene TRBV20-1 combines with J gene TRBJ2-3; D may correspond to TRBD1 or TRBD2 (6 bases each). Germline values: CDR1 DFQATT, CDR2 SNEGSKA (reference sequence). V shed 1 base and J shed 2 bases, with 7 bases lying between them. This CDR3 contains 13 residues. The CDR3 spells CSARAGATDTQYL. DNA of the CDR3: TGCAGTGCTAGAGCGGGGGCCACAGATACGCAGTATCTT.

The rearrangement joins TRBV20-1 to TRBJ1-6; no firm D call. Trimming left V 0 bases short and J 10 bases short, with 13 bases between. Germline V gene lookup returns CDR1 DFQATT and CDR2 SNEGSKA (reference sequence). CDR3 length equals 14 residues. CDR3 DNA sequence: TGCAGTGCTAGAGAGGCGGTTCTAGGATCACCCCTCCACTTT. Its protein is CSAREAVLGSPLHF.

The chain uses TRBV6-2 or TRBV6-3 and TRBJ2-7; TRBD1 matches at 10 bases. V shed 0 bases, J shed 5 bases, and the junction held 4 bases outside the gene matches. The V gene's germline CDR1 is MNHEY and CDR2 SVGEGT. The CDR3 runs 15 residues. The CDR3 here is CASSYSTGGIDEQYF. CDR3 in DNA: TGTGCCAGCAGTTACTCGACAGGGGGCATCGACGAGCAGTACTTC.

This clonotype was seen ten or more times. The CDR3 DNA reads TGCAGTGCTATCCTTACAGGGAAGAGCTCCTACGAGCAGTACTTC. It specifies CSAILTGKSSYEQYF. The genes are TRBV20-1 and TRBJ2-7; possibly TRBD1 for D (6 bases). Germline CDR1 DFQATT, CDR2 SNEGSKA (reference sequence). Trimming pared 4 bases from V and 0 bases from J, leaving 16 bases between. The CDR3 is 15 residues long.

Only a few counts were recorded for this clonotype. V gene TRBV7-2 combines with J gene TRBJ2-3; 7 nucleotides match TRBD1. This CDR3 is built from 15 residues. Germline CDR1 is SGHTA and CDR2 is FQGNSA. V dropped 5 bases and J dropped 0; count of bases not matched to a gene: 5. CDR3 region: CASSPGQLSTDTQYF. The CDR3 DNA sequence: TGTGCCAGCAGCCCGGGACAGTTGAGCACAGATACGCAGTATTTT.

CDR3 DNA: TGTGCCAGCAGCCCCAGCGGGTGGTCCACAGATACGCAGTATTTT. It specifies CASSPSGWSTDTQYF. The rearrangement uses TRBV11-2 and TRBJ2-3, with D perhaps matching TRBD2 (6 bases). The CDR3 contains 15 residues. Per the germline V gene, CDR1 is SGHAT and CDR2 is FQNNGV. V lost 5 bases to trimming and J lost 2 bases, with 14 bases between them.

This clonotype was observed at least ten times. CDR3 bases: TGTGCCAGCAGTTTTTCCCCGGAGACCCAGTACTTC. Its protein is CASSFSPETQYF. The gene calls are TRBV28 and TRBJ2-5; D is undetermined. The germline V and J ends were trimmed by 3 bases and 5 bases, with 7 bases remaining between them. Germline CDR1 and CDR2: MDHEN and SYDVKM. The CDR3 is 12 residues long. Full variable domain (remainder filled in from reference TRBV28 and TRBJ2-5): DVKVTQSSRYLVKRTGEKVFLECVQDMDHENMFWYRQDPGLGLRLIYFSYDVKMKEKGDIPEGYSVSREKKERFSLILESASTNQTSMYLCASSFSPETQYFGPGTRLLVL.